Below are 31 T cell receptor beta chains sequenced from a single sample in a study of human T cells and chemical hapten exposure. Time point: pre-sensitization, week 0. Documented treatment: therapeutic diphenylcyclopropenone sensitization with weekly scalp DPC. Each CDR3 protein is one row after TCRdb ran MiXCR on the RACE reads. The sample carries fewer than 60,000 distinct CDR3 sequences, 11% recorded once. Material: whole blood, obtained in connection with sensitization to the hapten diphenylcyclopropenone (DPC). The receptors originated from a woman aged 35 to 49 with alopecia areata. Some clones in this sample may be carry-over from other donors' samples.

The CDR3 coding sequence is TGTGCCACCAGTGATTCTGGAAACACCATATATTTT. Its protein is CATSDSGNTIYF. The chain uses TRBV24-1 and TRBJ1-3; D remains unclear. The CDR3 totals 12 residues. The germline V and J ends were trimmed by 2 bases and 2 bases, with 0 bases remaining between them. Looked up from germline, CDR1 is KGHDR and CDR2 is SFDVKD.

The chain joins TRBV6-5 to TRBJ2-6, with D perhaps matching TRBD1 or TRBD2 (6 bases each). Germline CDR1 and CDR2: MNHEY and SVGAGI. The CDR3 covers 16 residues. Trimming took 5 bases from V and 2 from J, leaving 13 bases between them. Written as DNA, the CDR3 is TGTGCCAGCAGTGCCCTAAGGGGGGCTGGGGCCAACGTCCTGACTTTC. The encoded protein is CASSALRGAGANVLTF.

CDR3 nucleotide sequence: TGTGCCAGCAGTAACCCCCGGGGCAGGGACCTCCACTTT. Protein sequence: CASSNPRGRDLHF. This chain joins TRBV27 and TRBJ1-6, with D maybe TRBD1 (5 bases). Trimming cost V 5 bases and J 15 bases, with 17 bases left between them. This CDR3 spans 13 amino acids. The germline V gene has CDR1 MNHEY and CDR2 SMNVEV (reference sequence).

The rearrangement uses TRBV5-6 and TRBJ2-1; D unresolved. Germline-derived CDR1 and CDR2 are SGHDT and YYEEEE. This CDR3 has 13 residues. Between the trimmed V and J ends, which lost 2 bases and 7 bases, there was a span of 10 bases. CDR3 protein: CASSLAIGNEQFF. CDR3 nucleotide sequence: TGTGCCAGCAGCTTAGCGATTGGGAATGAGCAGTTCTTC.

This clonotype was recorded a few times. The genes are TRBV10-3 and TRBJ2-7, with 12 bases lining up with TRBD2. The CDR3 runs to 17 residues. With V trimmed by 11 bases and J by 2 bases, 16 bases remained unmatched. Germline V gene lookup returns CDR1 ENHRY and CDR2 SYGVKD. Here the CDR3 reads CASGGLAGGFSPYEQYF. The CDR3, as DNA: TGTGCCTCCGGCGGGCTAGCGGGAGGGTTCAGTCCCTACGAGCAGTACTTC.

The chain carries TRBV19 and TRBJ1-2, with D unresolved. Per the germline V gene, CDR1 is LNHDA and CDR2 is SQIVND (reference sequence). The ends were cut back, 11 bases at V and 1 base at J, with 14 bases in the middle. This CDR3 is built from 13 residues. DNA for the CDR3: TGTGCCTCCATGATTGGCAGTAACTATGGCTACACCTTC. It specifies CASMIGSNYGYTF.

This clonotype was recorded at least ten times. The chain links TRBV6-5 to TRBJ1-2, with D perhaps TRBD1 (5 bases). The CDR3 length is 14 residues. The V gene lost 2 bases and the J gene lost 3 bases, with 10 bases spanning the gap. Germline assignment: CDR1 MNHEY and CDR2 SVGAGI. The DNA of the CDR3 is TGTGCCAGCAGTTACCTCGGGGGATACTATGGCTACACCTTC. Its translation is CASSYLGGYYGYTF.

The chain is built from TRBV9 and TRBJ1-1, with D possibly TRBD1 on 5 matching bases. CDR1 is SGDLS and CDR2 is YYNGEE in the germline V gene. V lost 0 bases, J lost 3 bases, and 15 bases lay in between. CDR3 length: 16 residues. CDR3: CASSVGLGDSDTEAFF. The CDR3 nucleotides read TGTGCCAGCAGCGTAGGGTTAGGGGATTCGGACACTGAAGCTTTCTTT.

This clonotype was counted a few times. The chain employs TRBV20-1 and TRBJ1-5; no clear D gene. V lost 6 bases and J 1 base, leaving 7 bases between the germline ends. CDR3 length: 12 residues. Germline V gene lookup returns CDR1 DFQATT and CDR2 SNEGSKA (reference sequence). This CDR3 reads CSATGSNQPQHF. DNA for the CDR3: TGCAGTGCGACGGGAAGCAATCAGCCCCAGCATTTT.

The table lists this clonotype with many counts. J is TRBJ2-7 and V is TRBV7-9; 11 nucleotides align to TRBD2. V shed 3 bases, J shed 3 bases, and the junction held 4 bases outside the gene matches. The CDR3 loop spans 15 amino acids. Germline values: CDR1 SEHNR, CDR2 FQNEAQ (reference sequence). The CDR3 is CASSFPSGGNYEQYF. The CDR3 DNA reads TGTGCCAGCAGCTTTCCTAGCGGGGGGAACTACGAGCAGTACTTC.

This clonotype was found a few times. The chain uses TRBV29-1 and TRBJ1-1, with D possibly matching TRBD1 (5 bases). This CDR3 comprises 12 residues. Germline CDR1 is SQVTM and CDR2 is ANQGSEA. V lost 6 bases, J lost 7 bases, and 15 bases lay in between. The CDR3 coding sequence is TGCAGCGTCCAAATATCAGGGCTTGAAGCTTTCTTT. This codes for CSVQISGLEAFF.

This clonotype was counted ten times or more. The V and J genes are TRBV7-9 and TRBJ2-2, with unresolved D. The V and J ends lost 7 bases and 4 bases respectively, with 19 bases between them. The CDR3 totals 16 residues. Germline values: CDR1 SEHNR, CDR2 FQNEAQ (reference sequence). CDR3: CASIGPTNPATGELFF. Here the CDR3 DNA reads TGTGCCAGCATAGGACCAACGAACCCCGCCACCGGGGAGCTGTTTTTT.

Of note for this clonotype: This may stem from a read error, because a much larger clone lies one nucleotide away. V usage is TRBV29-1 and J usage is TRBJ2-7; either TRBD1 or TRBD2 may fit D (5 bases each). Germline CDR1 reads SQVTM; CDR2 reads ANQGSEA. The CDR3 runs 14 residues. The CDR3 DNA is TGCAGCGTTCGGGACGGAAAGAGCTCCTACGGGCAGTACTTC. Translation gives CSVRDGKSSYGQYF.

The chain employs TRBV9 and TRBJ2-1; the match to TRBD2 covers 12 bases. The V gene end was trimmed by 5 bases and the J gene end by 8 bases; junction bases not matched to a gene: 5. This CDR3 contains 14 residues. In germline, CDR1 is SGDLS, CDR2 YYNGEE. The CDR3 protein is CASSSSGGADEQFF. In DNA, the CDR3 is TGTGCCAGCAGTTCTAGCGGGGGGGCAGATGAGCAGTTCTTC.

This clonotype occurred many times. The V call is TRBV5-6, the J call TRBJ2-2; tentatively, D is TRBD1 or TRBD2 (5 bases each). The V gene lost 4 bases and the J gene lost 5 bases, with 21 bases spanning the gap. The CDR3 sequence is 17 residues long. Germline CDR1 SGHDT, CDR2 YYEEEE. CDR3 region: CASSGPGKGSNTGELFF. In nucleotides, the CDR3 is TGTGCCAGCAGCGGCCCGGGAAAGGGGAGTAATACCGGGGAGCTGTTTTTT. Full variable domain (remainder filled in from reference TRBV5-6 and TRBJ2-2): DAGVTQSPTHLIKTRGQQVTLRCSPKSGHDTVSWYQQALGQGPQFIFQYYEEEERQRGNFPDRFSGHQFPNYSSELNVNALLLGDSALYLCASSGPGKGSNTGELFFGEGSRLTVL.

This clonotype was counted many times. The chain has TRBV11-2 and TRBJ2-1; no definite D call. Germline V lookup: CDR1 SGHAT, CDR2 FQNNGV. The CDR3 covers 16 residues. Trimming removed 2 bases from V and 7 bases from J, with 18 bases in between. The CDR3 DNA reads as TGTGCCAGCAGCTTACGCCCGCCACCCGAACAAAATGAGCAGTTCTTC. Its translation is CASSLRPPPEQNEQFF.

The sample holds many counts of this clonotype. The rearrangement links TRBV14 to TRBJ2-1; D gene ambiguous. The V and J ends lost 0 bases and 7 bases respectively, with 16 bases between them. Germline V gene lookup returns CDR1 SGHDN and CDR2 FVKESK. The CDR3 runs to 16 residues. This CDR3 is CASSQDSGLGTNEQFF. The CDR3 DNA sequence: TGTGCCAGCAGCCAAGATTCCGGCCTCGGTACAAATGAGCAGTTCTTC.

This clonotype was found a few times. The germline gene is not matched at one end of the junction; a read error may be the cause. The chain links TRBV6-5 to TRBJ2-1; no clear D. Germline V gives CDR1 MNHEY, CDR2 SVGAGI. The CDR3 is made up of 13 amino acids. Here the CDR3 reads CASRYYIFGEQFF. The CDR3 DNA reads TGTGCCAGCAGGTACTACATTTTCGGTGAGCAGTTCTTC.

The chain recombines TRBV7-8 with TRBJ2-1; no definite D call. V lost 5 bases and J lost 0, with 11 bases in between. Germline lookup yields CDR1 SGHVS and CDR2 FQNEAQ. The CDR3 is made up of 15 amino acids. The CDR3 DNA sequence: TGTGCCAGCAGCAAAACTCAGAGCTCCTACAATGAGCAGTTCTTC. Translated: CASSKTQSSYNEQFF. Based on the CDR3 plus reference TRBV7-8 and TRBJ2-1, the full variable domain is GAGVSQSPRYKVAKRGQDVALRCDPISGHVSLFWYQQALGQGPEFLTYFQNEAQLDKSGLPSDRFFAERPEGSVSTLKIQRTQQEDSAVYLCASSKTQSSYNEQFFGPGTRLTVL.

This clonotype was recorded at least ten times. The V gene is TRBV18, the J gene TRBJ2-4; 7 bases align to TRBD1. The germline CDR1 and CDR2 sequences are KGHSH and LQKENI. The CDR3 spans 15 residues. Trimming cost V 5 bases and J 1 base; bases outside gene matches: 5. The CDR3 loop is CASSSTQGAKNIQYF. DNA for the CDR3: TGTGCCAGCTCATCGACACAGGGGGCCAAAAACATTCAGTACTTC.

The table lists this clonotype with a few counts. The rearrangement links TRBV11-2 to TRBJ2-5; D uncertain. Trimming took 8 bases from V and 1 from J, leaving 8 bases between them. The CDR3 has 12 amino acids. Germline assignment: CDR1 SGHAT and CDR2 FQNNGV. The CDR3 loop is CASGWPQETQYF. The CDR3, as DNA: TGTGCCAGCGGGTGGCCCCAAGAGACCCAGTACTTC.

This clonotype came up many times. This rearrangement joins TRBV24-1 to TRBJ1-2; D might be TRBD1 (6 bases). Trimming cost V 1 base and J 4 bases, with 9 bases left between them. There are 14 residues in the CDR3. Germline CDR1 reads KGHDR; CDR2 reads SFDVKD. The CDR3 nucleotides are TGTGCCACCAGTGATTTTGCCAGGGGCTATGGCTACACCTTC. This encodes CATSDFARGYGYTF.

This rearrangement joins TRBV29-1 to TRBJ2-5; tentative D call: TRBD2 (6 bases). Trimming removed 7 bases at V and 8 bases at J, with 20 bases between. Looked up from germline, CDR1 is SQVTM and CDR2 is ANQGSEA. The CDR3 spans 13 residues. CDR3 sequence reads: CSAQVLDGTTQYF. In DNA form, the CDR3 reads TGCAGCGCCCAGGTCCTAGACGGGACTACCCAGTACTTC. Using reference TRBV29-1 and TRBJ2-5 for the parts outside the CDR3, the full variable domain is SAVISQKPSRDICQRGTSLTIQCQVDSQVTMMFWYRQQPGQSLTLIATANQGSEATYESGFVIDKFPISRPNLTFSTLTVSNMSPEDSSIYLCSAQVLDGTTQYFGPGTRLLVL.

V and J are TRBV7-3 and TRBJ2-3; D is unclear. Trimming pared 5 bases from V and 0 bases from J, leaving 6 bases between. CDR1 and CDR2 from the germline V gene are SGHTA and FQGTGA. There are 13 residues in the CDR3. CDR3 bases: TGTGCCAGCAGCGGCCCAAGCACAGATACGCAGTATTTT. Its protein product is CASSGPSTDTQYF.

This clonotype was counted only a few times. The chain couples TRBV28 to TRBJ2-2, with D possibly TRBD1 on 5 matching bases. This CDR3 comprises 12 residues. Germline V gene lookup returns CDR1 MDHEN and CDR2 SYDVKM. The germline V and J ends were trimmed by 8 bases and 6 bases, with 10 bases remaining between them. The CDR3 loop reads CASQFRAGELFF. The CDR3 region has the DNA TGTGCCAGCCAGTTCAGGGCCGGGGAGCTGTTTTTT.

This chain links TRBV30 with TRBJ1-2; D not resolved. Germline V gene data show CDR1 as GTSNPN and CDR2 as SVGIG (reference sequence). V was shortened by 4 bases and J by 7 bases, with 13 bases between the two germline ends. This CDR3 spans 12 amino acids. The CDR3 nucleotides are TGTGCCTGGACCACGGTGGCCGCTGGCTACACCTTC. Amino acids: CAWTTVAAGYTF.

This clonotype showed up many times. CDR3 residues: CASSLLYGRDNEQFF. The DNA of the CDR3 is TGTGCCAGCAGTTTATTGTATGGACGGGACAATGAGCAGTTCTTC. This chain connects TRBV28 to TRBJ2-1; D uncertain. The V end was cut by 1 base, the J end by 5 bases, with 12 bases between. This CDR3 is built from 15 residues. Germline CDR1 is MDHEN and CDR2 is SYDVKM. Together with reference TRBV28 and TRBJ2-1, the CDR3 gives the full variable domain: DVKVTQSSRYLVKRTGEKVFLECVQDMDHENMFWYRQDPGLGLRLIYFSYDVKMKEKGDIPEGYSVSREKKERFSLILESASTNQTSMYLCASSLLYGRDNEQFFGPGTRLTVL.

This clonotype was observed at least ten times. The V call is TRBV12-3 or TRBV12-4, the J call TRBJ2-7; TRBD1 matches 9 bases. This CDR3 region has 14 residues. V lost 6 bases, J lost 5 bases, and 8 bases stayed unmatched. The CDR3 DNA follows: TGTGCCAGCAGACCCGGGACAGGGTTGCACGAGCAGTACTTC. This codes for CASRPGTGLHEQYF.

At least ten counts were recorded for this clonotype. The V call is TRBV14, the J call TRBJ2-2; D remains ambiguous. V was shortened by 2 bases and J by 1 base, with 8 bases between the two germline ends. The length of the CDR3 is 15 residues. Germline V lookup: CDR1 SGHDN, CDR2 FVKESK. The CDR3 is CASSQNNLNTGELFF. CDR3 DNA sequence: TGTGCCAGCAGCCAAAATAATCTGAACACCGGGGAGCTGTTTTTT.

The table lists this clonotype with a few counts. This chain connects TRBV10-3 to TRBJ2-5; D gene ambiguous. V lost 4 bases to trimming and J lost 3 bases, with 9 bases between them. The germline gives CDR1 ENHRY, CDR2 SYGVKD. CDR3 length equals 13 residues. The CDR3 region is CAISGSSEETQYF. Here the CDR3 DNA reads TGTGCCATCAGTGGGTCGTCTGAAGAGACCCAGTACTTC.

This clonotype appeared many times. This chain connects TRBV28 to TRBJ2-3; 9 bases are shared with TRBD1. Germline-derived CDR1 and CDR2 are MDHEN and SYDVKM. Unmatched junction bases numbered 10, after V lost 5 bases and J lost 4 bases. CDR3 length equals 16 residues. DNA of the CDR3: TGTGCCAGCAGTGCGGACAGGGGCCTTTTCGCAGATACGCAGTATTTT. Translation gives CASSADRGLFADTQYF. Full variable domain (rest looked up from reference TRBV28 and TRBJ2-3): DVKVTQSSRYLVKRTGEKVFLECVQDMDHENMFWYRQDPGLGLRLIYFSYDVKMKEKGDIPEGYSVSREKKERFSLILESASTNQTSMYLCASSADRGLFADTQYFGPGTRLTVL.